This T cell receptor (beta chain) came from a study of cytomegalovirus exposure and HLA in healthy donors. Across the study: Within the Caucasian-associated ancestry cluster were roughly 81% of the 398 genotyped donors. The study, taken as a whole, reports: In a later analysis, TCR beta V- and J-gene trimming was associated with a missense DCLRE1C variant.

PCR primers comprised 60 Vbeta and 13 Jbeta primers. Original processing methods: A later analysis counted 65 million to 90 million unique TCR beta chains, 10 million to 12 million shared. Only in-frame clones appear in the TCRdb table, and some are missing; sequencing was by immunoSEQ multiplex PCR. D and trimming come from the DNA, and the V and J calls and clone size come from that table. The sample yields 90,000 to 140,000 clones, roughly 12% seen once. Comment on this clone: Antigen: not known.

Trimming at V came to 3 bases and at J to 7 bases, leaving 10 bases not matched to a gene. The CDR3 runs 17 residues. Germline CDR1 PRHDT, CDR2 FYEKMQ (reference sequence). The sequence was obtained from a middle-aged man in good health and CMV-seropositive. Material: PBMCs. This rearrangement joins TRBV13 to TRBJ2-1; TRBD2 aligns across 12 bases. The CDR3 DNA reads TGTGCCAGCAGCTTCGGTCTAGCGGGGGGGCTTGGGAATGAGCAGTTCTTC. Encoded protein: CASSFGLAGGLGNEQFF.